A selection of T cell receptor beta chains follows, all from one sample in a study of blood T cell repertoires in COVID-19. Sequenced by immunoSEQ multiplex PCR; TCRdb stores in-frame clones only, minus some. The data contain 290,000 or so clones, approximately 90% of them singletons. Sequencing was performed on peripheral blood. The source of these receptors is a woman younger than 45 with COVID-19, enrolled during active disease. The CDR3 runs from the conserved cysteine through the conserved F or W. D genes are given only for firm matches. Some rows have no size entry. The others give once, few or many, or a class for an expanded clone.

v_call	d_call	j_call	cdr3_length	clone_size	cdr3_aa	cdr3_nt
TRBV5-1	TRBD2	TRBJ2-2	20	.	CASSPYTGTSGSKDTGELFF	TGCGCCAGCAGCCCATATACCGGGACTAGCGGGAGCAAGGACACCGGGGAGCTGTTTTTT
TRBV11-1	.	TRBJ2-2	14	.	CASSRPTRGGELFF	TGTGCCAGCAGCCGTCCGACTAGAGGCGGGGAGCTGTTTTTT
TRBV19	TRBD1	TRBJ1-5	18	.	CASSLSTTGSKSNQPQHF	TGTGCCAGTAGTCTCTCAACGACAGGGTCTAAGAGCAATCAGCCCCAGCATTTT
TRBV7-2	.	TRBJ2-6	14	.	CASSDKSGANVLTF	TGTGCCAGCAGCGACAAGTCTGGGGCCAACGTCCTGACTTTC
TRBV29-1	TRBD1	TRBJ1-1	13	.	CSVKTGVNTEAFF	TGCAGCGTTAAGACAGGGGTGAACACTGAAGCTTTCTTT
TRBV11-2	TRBD2	TRBJ2-3	17	once	CASSWSSLAGDLDTQYF	TGTGCCAGCAGCTGGTCGTCACTAGCGGGAGATCTAGATACGCAGTATTTT
TRBV11-2	TRBD1	TRBJ1-4	16	.	CASSLDQGAGREKLFF	TGTGCCAGCAGCTTAGATCAGGGGGCGGGTCGTGAAAAACTGTTTTTT
TRBV6-5	TRBD1	TRBJ1-2	13	.	CASSLQQGADYTF	TGTGCCAGCAGTTTACAGCAGGGGGCCGACTACACCTTC
TRBV7-2	.	TRBJ1-6	16	.	CASSVARVGLRSPLHF	TGTGCCAGCAGCGTAGCCCGGGTCGGTTTGCGTTCACCCCTCCACTTT
TRBV5-5	.	TRBJ1-2	15	.	CASSLDAGTSYGYTF	TGTGCCAGCAGCTTGGATGCGGGGACTTCCTATGGCTACACCTTC
TRBV7-8	.	TRBJ1-5	13	.	CASSRGGDQPQHF	TGTGCCAGCAGCAGGGGCGGGGATCAGCCCCAGCATTTT
TRBV29-1	TRBD1	TRBJ2-1	14	.	CSALDRERVNEQFF	TGCAGCGCCCTGGACAGGGAAAGGGTCAATGAGCAGTTCTTC
TRBV7-9	TRBD1	TRBJ1-5	15	.	CASSLAQGDNQPQHF	TGTGCCAGCAGCTTAGCACAGGGGGACAATCAGCCCCAGCATTTT
TRBV29-1	.	TRBJ1-4	14	.	CSVEGGGVGEKLFF	TGCAGCGTTGAAGGGGGCGGGGTCGGGGAAAAACTGTTTTTT
TRBV27	.	TRBJ1-1	14	once	CASKYRVMNTEAFF	TGTGCCAGCAAGTACAGGGTGATGAACACTGAAGCTTTCTTT
TRBV19	TRBD2	TRBJ2-7	16	.	CASSIDWRETTLEQYF	TGTGCCAGTAGTATCGATTGGCGGGAGACTACCCTCGAGCAGTACTTC
TRBV7-9	TRBD2	TRBJ2-7	14	.	CASSRTSGSYEQYF	TGTGCCAGCAGTCGGACTAGCGGGAGCTACGAGCAGTACTTC
TRBV19	TRBD2	TRBJ2-1	15	few	CASRRGTSGYNEQFF	TGTGCCAGTAGAAGGGGGACTAGCGGGTACAATGAGCAGTTCTTC
TRBV21-1	.	TRBJ1-5	14	.	CASSAHRGGQPQHF	TGTGCCAGCAGCGCCCACAGGGGTGGCCAGCCCCAGCATTTT
TRBV19	.	TRBJ2-7	17	.	CASSIDLETGTSHEQYF	TGTGCCAGTAGTATAGATCTGGAGACAGGGACTTCCCACGAGCAGTACTTC
TRBV28	.	TRBJ1-1	14	.	CASSLPRDNREAFF	TGTGCCAGCAGTTTACCCCGGGACAACAGGGAAGCTTTCTTT
TRBV3-1/TRBV3-2	.	TRBJ1-5	12	once	CASSHTDQPQHF	TGTGCCAGCAGCCACACGGATCAGCCCCAGCATTTT
TRBV11-2	.	TRBJ1-1	16	.	CASSLVGQNMNTEAFF	TGTGCCAGCAGCTTAGTCGGACAGAACATGAACACTGAAGCTTTCTTT
TRBV30	TRBD1	TRBJ1-4	16	.	CAWSAGRQGVGEKLFF	TGTGCCTGGAGTGCAGGGAGACAGGGGGTGGGGGAAAAACTGTTTTTT
TRBV6-4	.	TRBJ1-1	13	.	CASSDQMNTEAFF	TGTGCCAGCAGTGACCAGATGAACACTGAAGCTTTCTTT
TRBV25-1	.	TRBJ1-1	15	.	CASSVRTRGNTEAFF	TGTGCCAGCAGTGTCCGGACTAGGGGGAACACTGAAGCTTTCTTT
TRBV9	TRBD1	TRBJ1-2	16	.	CASSGRPGQGPYGYTF	TGTGCCAGCAGCGGACGTCCGGGACAGGGGCCCTATGGCTACACCTTC
TRBV16	.	TRBJ1-1	16	.	CASSEASGRRNTEAFF	TGTGCCAGCAGCGAAGCGTCGGGTCGCAGGAACACTGAAGCTTTCTTT
TRBV11-2	.	TRBJ2-3	12	.	CASSLERDTQYF	TGTGCCAGCAGCTTAGAGAGAGATACGCAGTATTTT
TRBV30	TRBD1	TRBJ1-4	12	.	CAWTRDREKLFF	TGTGCCTGGACAAGGGACAGAGAAAAACTGTTTTTT
TRBV9	.	TRBJ1-1	15	.	CASSVVAGMNTEAFF	TGTGCCAGCAGCGTAGTGGCAGGCATGAACACTGAAGCTTTCTTT
TRBV18	TRBD1	TRBJ2-1	16	.	CASSPRTGGSFDEQFF	TGTGCCAGCTCACCCAGGACAGGGGGATCGTTCGATGAGCAGTTCTTC
TRBV6-5	.	TRBJ1-6	14	.	CASSYSRDNSPLHF	TGTGCCAGCAGTTACTCTCGAGATAATTCACCCCTCCACTTT
TRBV6-5	.	TRBJ1-2	14	.	CASKQSSTLYGYTF	TGTGCCAGCAAACAGTCTTCGACACTCTATGGCTACACCTTC
TRBV5-6	.	TRBJ2-3	14	.	CASSFGRGTDTQYF	TGTGCCAGCAGCTTTGGCAGGGGCACAGATACGCAGTATTTT
TRBV19	.	TRBJ1-2	15	.	CASSITADSNYGYTF	TGTGCCAGTAGTATAACGGCAGACTCTAACTATGGCTACACCTTC
TRBV4-2	.	TRBJ1-6	17	.	CASSQELGQRVNSPLHF	TGTGCCAGCAGCCAAGAACTGGGACAACGGGTTAATTCACCCCTCCACTTT
TRBV28	TRBD1	TRBJ1-1	15	.	CASSSGDRARTEAFF	TGTGCCAGCAGTTCCGGGGACAGGGCGCGCACTGAAGCTTTCTTT
TRBV3-1/TRBV3-2	.	TRBJ1-1	16	.	CASSQDWAVEGIEAFF	TGTGCCAGCAGCCAAGATTGGGCTGTTGAGGGAATTGAAGCTTTCTTT
TRBV19	TRBD1	TRBJ2-7	15	.	CASRLPGTGFNEQYF	TGTGCCAGTAGATTACCCGGGACAGGTTTCAACGAGCAGTACTTC
TRBV27	TRBD1	TRBJ2-3	17	.	CASSSGARTGYTDTQYF	TGTGCCAGCAGTTCCGGCGCTCGGACAGGTTACACAGATACGCAGTATTTT
TRBV19	.	TRBJ1-5	14	.	CASSILQGDQPQHF	TGTGCCAGTAGTATATTACAAGGGGATCAGCCCCAGCATTTT
TRBV18	TRBD2	TRBJ2-1	16	.	CASSSPAGEDYNEQFF	TGTGCCAGCTCATCCCCAGCGGGGGAGGATTACAATGAGCAGTTCTTC
TRBV10-2	.	TRBJ2-2	16	.	CASSELQGQTGGELFF	TGCGCCAGCAGTGAATTACAGGGCCAAACCGGCGGGGAGCTGTTTTTT
TRBV28	.	TRBJ1-1	13	.	CASSLRGPTEAFF	TGTGCCAGCAGTTTAAGGGGTCCCACTGAAGCTTTCTTT
TRBV28	.	TRBJ1-1	12	.	CASSSGISEAFF	TGTGCCAGCAGTTCGGGTATCAGTGAGGCTTTCTTT
TRBV10-1	TRBD2	TRBJ2-3	15	.	CASSEIAGFTDTQYF	TGCGCCAGCAGTGAGATAGCGGGGTTCACAGATACGCAGTATTTT
TRBV3-1/TRBV3-2	.	TRBJ2-7	11	.	CASSQTDEQYF	TGTGCCAGCAGCCAGACAGACGAGCAGTACTTC
TRBV19	TRBD2	TRBJ2-1	14	once	CASTRRAGFNEQFF	TGTGCCAGTACGCGTCGAGCGGGATTCAATGAGCAGTTCTTC
TRBV19	TRBD1	TRBJ1-1	14	once	CASGTGAKNTEAFF	TGTGCCAGTGGGACAGGGGCCAAGAACACTGAAGCTTTCTTT
TRBV19	.	TRBJ2-1	12	.	CATAGVYNEQFF	TGTGCCACCGCAGGGGTCTACAATGAGCAGTTCTTC
TRBV25-1	TRBD1	TRBJ2-2	16	.	CASSVRQGGLGGELFF	TGTGCCAGCAGTGTACGACAGGGGGGTCTAGGCGGGGAGCTGTTTTTT
TRBV4-1	.	TRBJ2-3	14	.	CASSQAVGTDTQYF	TGCGCCAGCAGCCAAGCCGTCGGGACAGATACGCAGTATTTT
TRBV28	TRBD1	TRBJ1-5	17	.	CASSLSWGTGNDQPQHF	TGTGCCAGCAGTTTATCGTGGGGGACAGGGAACGATCAGCCCCAGCATTTT
TRBV19	.	TRBJ1-5	15	few	CASRLQGTSNQPQHF	TGTGCCAGTAGACTTCAGGGGACAAGTAATCAGCCCCAGCATTTT
TRBV3-1/TRBV3-2	TRBD1	TRBJ1-1	12	.	CASTTHRGEAFF	TGTGCCAGCACTACACACAGGGGTGAAGCTTTCTTT
TRBV5-1	.	TRBJ2-7	14	.	CASSLGQGGDEQYF	TGCGCCAGCAGCTTGGGGCAGGGAGGCGACGAGCAGTACTTC
TRBV2	TRBD1	TRBJ2-1	16	.	CASSEPRQGRLDEQFF	TGTGCCAGCAGTGAACCCAGACAGGGGAGGTTGGATGAGCAGTTCTTC
TRBV5-1	TRBD1	TRBJ2-3	17	.	CASSLEATGGRTDTQYF	TGCGCCAGCAGCTTGGAAGCGACAGGGGGGAGGACAGATACGCAGTATTTT
TRBV19	TRBD2	TRBJ2-3	16	.	CASSKTSGRTGDTQYF	TGTGCCAGTAGTAAGACTAGCGGGAGAACGGGAGATACGCAGTATTTT